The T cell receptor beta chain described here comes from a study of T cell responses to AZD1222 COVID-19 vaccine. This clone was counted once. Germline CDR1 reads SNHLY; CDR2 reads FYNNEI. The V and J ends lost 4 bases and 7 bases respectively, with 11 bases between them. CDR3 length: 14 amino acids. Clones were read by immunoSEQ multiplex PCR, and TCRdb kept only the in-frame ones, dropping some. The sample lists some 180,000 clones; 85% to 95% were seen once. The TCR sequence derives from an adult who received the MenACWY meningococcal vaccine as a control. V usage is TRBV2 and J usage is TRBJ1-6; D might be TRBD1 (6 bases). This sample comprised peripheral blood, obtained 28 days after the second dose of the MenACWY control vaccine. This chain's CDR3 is CASSVQGTNSPLHF. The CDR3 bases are TGTGCCAGCAGTGTACAGGGCACAAATTCACCCCTCCACTTT.